This T cell receptor beta chain was obtained from a study of T cells in Graves' hyperthyroidism and ophthalmopathy. Overall study findings and caveats: Most expanded thyroid clonotypes above 0.001 also appeared in blood. Before onset, by a median of approximately 6.8 months, the model predicted ophthalmopathy.

It was RNA transcripts that yielded the amplified TCR beta CDR3 regions. The HTBI primer set was used in a first-round RT-PCR of the TCR CDR3. TCRdb redid the calling of the multiplex PCR reads with MiXCR, one entry per CDR3 protein. The sample has 90,000 to 120,000 distinct CDR3 sequences; about 16% are singletons. Germline CDR1 is SEHNR and CDR2 is FQNEAQ (reference sequence). The CDR3 consists of 17 residues. V shed 6 bases and J 1 base; nucleotides not matched to a gene: 8. PBMCs were derived from roughly 10 ml fresh peripheral blood. This clonotype was seen many times. The antigen is unknown. The sequence was collected from a woman in her forties or fifties with Graves' hyperthyroidism. The sample comprised blood. This chain uses TRBV7-9 with TRBJ2-2; 10 bases map to TRBD1. The CDR3 coding sequence is TGTGCCAGCAGTTGGGGACAGGGGTTGCTGAACACCGGGGAGCTGTTTTTT. The encoded protein is CASSWGQGLLNTGELFF. Based on the CDR3 plus reference TRBV7-9 and TRBJ2-2, the full variable domain is DTGVSQNPRHKITKRGQNVTFRCDPISEHNRLYWYRQTLGQGPEFLTYFQNEAQLEKSRLLSDRFSAERPKGSFSTLEIQRTEQGDSAMYLCASSWGQGLLNTGELFFGEGSRLTVL.